A selection of T cell receptor beta chains follows, all from one sample in a study of beta chain features in type 1 diabetes. Sequenced by immunoSEQ multiplex PCR; TCRdb stores in-frame clones only, minus some. The sample shows more than 250,000 clones, roughly 22% of them seen only once. The sequencing sample was made of naive CD4+ T cells from blood. These receptors all come from a woman aged 40 to 50 with type 1 diabetes. CDR3s include the opening cysteine and the closing phenylalanine or tryptophan. The D gene is left open where the match is weak. Clone size is stated in some rows and not others, as once, few, many or a class when expanded.

clone_size | j_call | d_call | v_call | cdr3_nt | cdr3_aa
few | TRBJ2-6 | NA | TRBV6-5 | TGTGCCAGCAGCCTACAGTTCTCTGGGGCCAACGTCCTGACTTTC | CASSLQFSGANVLTF
few | TRBJ2-1 | NA | TRBV9 | TGTGCCAGCAGCGTAGAACAGAGTAATGAGCAGTTCTTC | CASSVEQSNEQFF
few | TRBJ2-3 | TRBD1 | TRBV29-1 | TGCAGCGTTGGCCGGACAGGGGGAGTTACAGATACGCAGTATTTT | CSVGRTGGVTDTQYF
NA | TRBJ1-1 | NA | TRBV30 | TGTGCCTGGATACATATGAACACTGAAGCTTTCTTT | CAWIHMNTEAFF
few | TRBJ2-4 | NA | TRBV5-1 | TGCGCCAGCAGCTTACGGGACAAGGGAAACATTCAGTACTTC | CASSLRDKGNIQYF
NA | TRBJ2-1 | TRBD1 | TRBV9 | TGTGCCAGCAGCGTAGGGTTGAGGGACAGCTCCTACAATGAGCAGTTCTTC | CASSVGLRDSSYNEQFF
NA | TRBJ2-1 | NA | TRBV13 | TGTGCCAGCAGCCGACGGGGGAGCTCCTACAATGAGCAGTTCTTC | CASSRRGSSYNEQFF
NA | TRBJ2-6 | TRBD1 | TRBV5-1 | TGCGCCAGCAGCTCGGGACAGTTCTCTGGGGCCAACGTCCTGACTTTC | CASSSGQFSGANVLTF
NA | TRBJ2-7 | NA | TRBV6-5 | TGTGCCAGCAGTTACTGGACTGCCGGTGGCTACGAGCAGTACTTC | CASSYWTAGGYEQYF
few | TRBJ2-1 | TRBD2 | TRBV29-1 | TGCAGCGTTGAAGCCCGACTAGCGGGCAATGAGCAGTTCTTC | CSVEARLAGNEQFF
few | TRBJ2-2 | NA | TRBV2 | TGTGCCAGCAGCGGGGGACGGGTTGCCGGGGAGCTGTTTTTT | CASSGGRVAGELFF
NA | TRBJ2-2 | NA | TRBV7-2 | TGTGCCAGCGACCGGACTGTGAACACCGGGGAGCTGTTTTTT | CASDRTVNTGELFF
few | TRBJ1-6 | TRBD1 | TRBV18 | TGTGCCAGCTCACTCCCCGGGACAGATTCACCCCTCCACTTT | CASSLPGTDSPLHF
NA | TRBJ1-2 | NA | TRBV7-6 | TGTGCCAGCAGCTCCTACACGGGGAATGGCTACACCTTC | CASSSYTGNGYTF
few | TRBJ2-7 | TRBD2 | TRBV7-9 | TGTGCCAGCAGCTTTGGACTAGCGGGTGCCGAGCAGTACTTC | CASSFGLAGAEQYF
NA | TRBJ2-1 | TRBD2 | TRBV9 | TGTGCCAGCAGCTCGGGACTAGCGGGAGGGTTTAGGGAGCAGTTCTTC | CASSSGLAGGFREQFF
few | TRBJ2-2 | NA | TRBV4-3 | TGCGCCAGCAGCCACGCGGGACCGCTTAACACCGGGGAGCTGTTTTTT | CASSHAGPLNTGELFF
few | TRBJ1-2 | NA | TRBV7-2 | TGTGCCAGCAGCTTACTAAGGGACTGGGATGGCTACACCTTC | CASSLLRDWDGYTF
few | TRBJ1-2 | TRBD1 | TRBV14 | TGTGCCAGCAGTCAACAGGGGCCGGGAAGGAGCTACACCTTC | CASSQQGPGRSYTF
NA | TRBJ2-1 | TRBD2 | TRBV10-3 | TGTGCCATCGGTAGCGGGAGCTCCTACAATGAGCAGTTCTTC | CAIGSGSSYNEQFF
NA | TRBJ1-2 | NA | TRBV7-2 | TGTGCCAGCAGCCGGAACACTATATATGGCTACACCTTC | CASSRNTIYGYTF
NA | TRBJ1-6 | TRBD1 | TRBV5-4 | TGTGCCAGCAGCTGGCAGACAGGGTCTGATTCACCCCTCCACTTT | CASSWQTGSDSPLHF
NA | TRBJ2-5 | TRBD2 | TRBV6-6 | TGTGCCAGCAAGGATCTAGCGGGAGGTGGAGAGACCCAGTACTTC | CASKDLAGGGETQYF
NA | TRBJ2-7 | NA | TRBV15 | TGTGCCACCAGCAGAGACCGGTTCCCGGGGGCCGGGGGAGGGGAGCAGTACTTC | CATSRDRFPGAGGGEQYF
NA | TRBJ2-7 | NA | TRBV18 | TGTGCCAGCTCACCACAGACACTTACCTACGAGCAGTACTTC | CASSPQTLTYEQYF
NA | TRBJ1-5 | NA | TRBV30 | TGTGCCTGGAGTCCCCTGATAGATCAGCCCCAGCATTTT | CAWSPLIDQPQHF
NA | TRBJ2-3 | NA | TRBV7-3 | TGTGCCAGCAGCCCCGGAGGGCTCGCAAGCACAGATACGCAGTATTTT | CASSPGGLASTDTQYF
few | TRBJ2-1 | TRBD2 | TRBV7-2 | TGTGCCAGCAGCTTAGGACTAGCATTGAGCTCCTACAATGAGCAGTTCTTC | CASSLGLALSSYNEQFF
few | TRBJ2-7 | NA | TRBV30 | TGTGCCTGGAGTGGTTCCCGAGGCTTGTCCTCCTACGAGCAGTACTTC | CAWSGSRGLSSYEQYF
NA | TRBJ2-6 | NA | TRBV5-6 | TGTGCCAGCAGACAACTTGGACAGACCTCTGGGGCCAACGTCCTGACTTTC | CASRQLGQTSGANVLTF
NA | TRBJ2-7 | TRBD2 | TRBV30 | TGTGCCTGGAGAGCGGGAGGGGGGCCCCGCTACGAGCAGTACTTC | CAWRAGGGPRYEQYF
NA | TRBJ1-2 | TRBD1 | TRBV7-2 | TGTGCCAGCAGCTTAGTGGTCCAGGGGGCTCACTATGGCTACACCTTC | CASSLVVQGAHYGYTF
NA | TRBJ1-2 | NA | TRBV29-1 | TGCAGCGCTAGGACCAGGGCCCATGGCTACACCTTC | CSARTRAHGYTF
few | TRBJ2-5 | TRBD2 | TRBV6-5 | TGTGCCACTAGCGGGAGAGAGACCCAGTACTTC | CATSGRETQYF
NA | TRBJ2-2 | NA | TRBV2 | TGTGCCAGCAGTTGGTCGGGGATAAACACCGGGGAGCTGTTTTTT | CASSWSGINTGELFF
NA | TRBJ1-2 | NA | TRBV27 | TGTGCCAGCAGAGAGAGGGTGGGAGGCTACACCTTC | CASRERVGGYTF
NA | TRBJ2-1 | NA | TRBV30 | TGTGCCTGGAGAATCCGCGGGACTGACAATGAGCAGTTCTTC | CAWRIRGTDNEQFF
NA | TRBJ1-1 | NA | TRBV30 | TGTGCCTGGAGTCCGGGGGGGGGAACTGAAGCTTTCTTT | CAWSPGGGTEAFF
few | TRBJ2-7 | TRBD2 | TRBV27 | TGTGCCAGCAGTCCCGACCGATCTAGCGGGGACCTCTACGAGCAGTACTTC | CASSPDRSSGDLYEQYF
NA | TRBJ2-3 | NA | TRBV29-1 | TGCAGCGTCCGCGGCCCTTTGGGAGGAGATACGCAGTATTTT | CSVRGPLGGDTQYF
few | TRBJ2-3 | NA | TRBV27 | TGTGCCAGCAGGCGGGACTCTCGAGATACGCAGTATTTT | CASRRDSRDTQYF
few | TRBJ2-5 | NA | TRBV28 | TGTGCCAGCAGTTCCCCCGGCGGGGCCCAAGAGACCCAGTACTTC | CASSSPGGAQETQYF
NA | TRBJ2-5 | NA | TRBV7-3 | TGTGCCAGCAGCTCAACAGGGACTATGCGGGAGACCCAGTACTTC | CASSSTGTMRETQYF
few | TRBJ1-1 | NA | TRBV25-1 | TGTGCCAGCAGTGAGGGGGGGGCCCAGGGCAAGACTGAAGCTTTCTTT | CASSEGGAQGKTEAFF